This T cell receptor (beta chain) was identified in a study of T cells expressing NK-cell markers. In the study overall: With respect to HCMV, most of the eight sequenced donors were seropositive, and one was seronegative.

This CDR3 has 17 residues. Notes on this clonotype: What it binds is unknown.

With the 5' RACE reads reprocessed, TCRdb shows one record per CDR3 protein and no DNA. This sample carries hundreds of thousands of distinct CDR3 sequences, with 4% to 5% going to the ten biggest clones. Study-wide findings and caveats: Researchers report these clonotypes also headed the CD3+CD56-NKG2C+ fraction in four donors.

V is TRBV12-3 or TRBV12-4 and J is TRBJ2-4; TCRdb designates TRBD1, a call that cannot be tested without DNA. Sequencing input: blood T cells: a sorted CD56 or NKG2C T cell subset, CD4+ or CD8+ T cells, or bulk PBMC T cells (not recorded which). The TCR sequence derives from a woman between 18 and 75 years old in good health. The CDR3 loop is CASSLPLQGAGKNIQYF.